This passage covers 27 T cell receptor beta chains from one sample sequenced in a study of vaccination effects on CD4 cells after COVID-19 (dated by TCRdb to between 2021 and 2023). After 10 to 11 days of culture, CD4+ T cells were isolated with the EasySep CD4+ T cell isolation kit. Libraries were built with the immunoSEQ multiplex PCR assay. In TCRdb, the immuneACCESS table is reduced to in-frame sequences with V and J assigned. These tables do not hold every clone; where another copy was compared, an unresolved V gene accounts for under half, and the others remain unexplained. Present in this sample are 50,000 or so clones, more than 65% of which were seen just once. The top ten hold 5% to 6.5% of the sample. No antigen has been assigned to these receptors. Sample: CD4+ T cells from PBMCs cultured without peptide, taken before COVID-19 vaccination. The receptors derive from a human donor who received a COVID-19 vaccine.

This clone ranks as medium-sized. This chain links TRBV10-3 with TRBJ2-5, with 9 positions matching TRBD2. The CDR3 is 13 residues long. The V and J ends lost 6 bases and 5 bases, in that order; junction bases with no gene match: 4. Germline V CDR1 and CDR2: ENHRY, SYGVKD. CDR3 residues: CAIRGLAGETQYF. The CDR3, as DNA: TGTGCCATCAGGGGACTAGCAGGGGAGACCCAGTACTTC.

Points on this clone: One end of the junction fails to match germline, which may point to a read error. The V and J genes are TRBV19 and TRBJ1-1, with D maybe TRBD1 (6 bases). Looked up from germline, CDR1 is LNHDA and CDR2 is SQIVND (reference sequence). The CDR3 runs 15 residues. CDR3 coding DNA: TGTGCCAGTAGTTTAGAGGGGGGGCTGAACACTGAAGCTTTCTTT. Encoded protein: CASSLEGGLNTEAFF. Full variable domain (missing parts from reference TRBV19 and TRBJ1-1): DGGITQSPKYLFRKEGQNVTLSCEQNLNHDAMYWYRQDPGQGLRLIYYSQIVNDFQKGDIAEGYSVSREKKESFPLTVTSAQKNPTAFYLCASSLEGGLNTEAFFGQGTRLTVV.

This sequence joins TRBV5-6 and TRBJ2-3; 10 nucleotides agree with TRBD2. Unmatched junction bases numbered 9, after V lost 4 bases and J lost 4 bases. Germline V lookup: CDR1 SGHDT, CDR2 YYEEEE. The CDR3 totals 16 residues. The DNA of the CDR3 is TGTGCCAGCAGCGCTACTAGCGGGATCTTCGCAGATACGCAGTATTTT. Translation: CASSATSGIFADTQYF.

There are a few counts of this clone. This rearrangement joins TRBV5-1 to TRBJ1-5; TRBD1 is a possible D gene (6 bases). The CDR3 runs 13 residues. The germline gives CDR1 SGHRS, CDR2 YFSETQ. Trimming shortened V by 3 bases and J by 5 bases, and 9 bases separated the two germline ends. CDR3 DNA sequence: TGCGCCAGCAGCTCGGAGGGGGATCAGCCCCAGCATTTT. Translated: CASSSEGDQPQHF.

In nucleotides, the CDR3 is TGTGCCAGCATGAGCTCTGGGGCCAACGTCCTGACTTTC. This encodes CASMSSGANVLTF. The chain recombines TRBV2 with TRBJ2-6; D is unclear. The CDR3 has 13 residues. The germline V gene has CDR1 SNHLY and CDR2 FYNNEI. V was clipped by 7 bases and J by 0 bases, with 4 bases between them.

The V call is TRBV6-5, the J call TRBJ2-3, with a possible D match to TRBD2 (6 bases). The ends were cut back, 6 bases at V and 2 bases at J, with 12 bases in the middle. This CDR3 comprises 14 residues. Per germline, CDR1 MNHEY and CDR2 SVGAGI. CDR3 coding DNA: TGTGCCAGCAGGCGGGACGCCGCCACAGATACGCAGTATTTT. It translates to CASRRDAATDTQYF.

This clone has just a few counts. This chain links TRBV3-1 (or the pseudogene TRBV3-2) with TRBJ2-3; 7 bases are shared with TRBD2. From germline, CDR1 is LGHDT and CDR2 YNNKEL (reference sequence). The CDR3 loop spans 15 amino acids. J gave up 3 bases and V 3 bases, and 6 bases lay outside the gene matches. As DNA, the CDR3 is TGTGCCAGCAGCCAGTGGCGGGGGAAGACAGATACGCAGTATTTT. Translating it yields CASSQWRGKTDTQYF.

In its sample, this clone was seen a few times. The chain has TRBV5-5 and TRBJ1-4; TRBD1 agrees at 7 bases. The V segment lost 6 bases and the J segment 8 bases; nucleotides outside the gene matches: 10. Germline V CDR1 and CDR2: SGHKS, YYEKEE (reference sequence). This CDR3 is 14 amino acids long. In DNA, the CDR3 is TGTGCCAGCACCCGGGAGGGGGCGAGCGAAAAACTGTTTTTT. It specifies CASTREGASEKLFF.

In this sample, this clone turned up a few times. This chain connects TRBV7-2 to TRBJ1-1; no clear D. Germline-derived CDR1 and CDR2 are SGHTA and FQGNSA. CDR3 length equals 14 residues. With 6 bases removed from V and 1 base from J, the gap between germline ends came to 12 bases. CDR3 sequence: CASSLTAGNTEAFF. The CDR3 nucleotides are TGTGCCAGCAGTTTGACCGCGGGGAACACTGAAGCTTTCTTT. Using reference TRBV7-2 and TRBJ1-1 for the parts outside the CDR3, the full variable domain is GAGVSQSPSNKVTEKGKDVELRCDPISGHTALYWYRQSLGQGLEFLIYFQGNSAPDKSGLPSDRFSAERTGGSVSTLTIQRTQQEDSAVYLCASSLTAGNTEAFFGQGTRLTVV.

On this clone itself: Different DNA sequences within this sample yield the same CDR3. This chain uses TRBV18 with TRBJ1-6, with unresolved D. The CDR3 runs 14 residues. Between the trimmed V and J ends, which lost 2 bases and 0 bases, there was a span of 2 bases. CDR1 is KGHSH and CDR2 is LQKENI in the germline V gene. This chain's CDR3 is CASSPSSYNSPLHF. The CDR3 DNA is TGTGCCAGCTCACCAAGCTCCTATAATTCACCCCTCCACTTT.

The V call is TRBV7-9, the J call TRBJ2-5; 7 bases line up with TRBD1. V lost 4 bases to trimming and J lost 2 bases; unmatched junction nucleotides: 10. CDR3 length equals 16 residues. In germline, CDR1 is SEHNR, CDR2 FQNEAQ (reference sequence). This CDR3 reads CASSSLTGSGQETQYF. CDR3 in DNA: TGTGCCAGCAGCTCCCTGACAGGGTCGGGACAAGAGACCCAGTACTTC.

The chain combines TRBV6-5 with TRBJ2-7; 7 bases fit TRBD1. CDR1 and CDR2 (germline): MNHEY, SVGAGI. Germline trimming cut 5 bases from V and 9 bases from J; bases unmatched to any gene: 10. The length of the CDR3 is 13 residues. The CDR3 is CASSQPTTGWQYF. The DNA of the CDR3 is TGTGCCAGCAGTCAACCTACGACAGGGTGGCAGTACTTC.

This clone was observed a handful of times. J is TRBJ1-6 and V is TRBV30; the D gene is possibly TRBD1 (6 bases). The CDR3 is made up of 15 amino acids. Germline lookup yields CDR1 GTSNPN and CDR2 SVGIG (reference sequence). The V end was cut by 5 bases, the J end by 2 bases, with 13 bases between. The CDR3 nucleotides read TGTGCCTGGGTTACAGGGAACCCCTATAATTCACCCCTCCACTTT. Its translation: CAWVTGNPYNSPLHF.

This rearrangement joins TRBV6-5 to TRBJ1-4; 8 nucleotides align to TRBD1. The CDR3 is 14 amino acids. J lost 5 bases, V lost 6 bases, and 5 bases had no gene match. Germline-derived CDR1 and CDR2 are MNHEY and SVGAGI. CDR3 amino acids: CASRVDRVNEKLFF. CDR3 DNA: TGTGCCAGCAGGGTGGACAGGGTAAATGAAAAACTGTTTTTT.

J is TRBJ2-2 and V is TRBV27; possible D gene TRBD1, 5 bases. This CDR3 has 18 amino acids. The germline V and J ends were trimmed by 4 bases and 4 bases, with 22 bases remaining between them. CDR1 is MNHEY, CDR2 SMNVEV, per germline (reference sequence). CDR3 protein: CASSSIPPLLGATGELFF. DNA of the CDR3: TGTGCCAGCAGTTCAATCCCTCCTCTTTTAGGGGCCACCGGGGAGCTGTTTTTT.

There are a few counts of this clone. The chain joins TRBV4-1 to TRBJ1-2, with TRBD1 identical over 8 bases. CDR1 is MGHRA, CDR2 YSYEKL, per germline. Trimming at V came to 2 bases and at J to 4 bases, leaving 12 bases not matched to a gene. The CDR3 covers 17 residues. The CDR3 reads CASSQPDRALPPYGYTF. CDR3 in DNA: TGCGCCAGCAGCCAACCGGACAGGGCCCTTCCCCCCTATGGCTACACCTTC.

The rearrangement joins TRBV4-3 to TRBJ1-1, with D unclear. The CDR3 is made up of 13 amino acids. In germline, CDR1 is LGHNA, CDR2 YSLEER. V lost 2 bases to trimming and J lost 6 bases, with 10 bases between them. CDR3 nucleotide sequence: TGCGCCAGCAGCCAACGGGGTGGAGCTGAAGCTTTCTTT. Its protein product is CASSQRGGAEAFF.

The V call is TRBV2, the J call TRBJ1-2; 9 nucleotides match TRBD1. Germline V gives CDR1 SNHLY, CDR2 FYNNEI. The CDR3 length is 13 residues. V shed 8 bases and J 8 bases; nucleotides not matched to a gene: 9. CDR3 in DNA: TGTGCCAGCCACTCCGGGACAGGGTACGGCTACACCTTC. Translating gives CASHSGTGYGYTF.

V and J are TRBV7-2 and TRBJ1-2; D might be TRBD1 (5 bases). Germline V gene data show CDR1 as SGHTA and CDR2 as FQGNSA. The CDR3 loop spans 13 amino acids. Trimming pared 4 bases from V and 4 bases from J, leaving 10 bases between. CDR3 sequence reads: CASSSDRSYGYTF. For the CDR3, the DNA is TGTGCCAGCAGCTCCGACAGAAGCTATGGCTACACCTTC.

This rearrangement joins TRBV25-1 to TRBJ1-6; D gene unclear. Germline V gene data show CDR1 as MGHDK and CDR2 as SYGVNS. V lost 10 bases and J 0 bases, leaving 13 bases between the germline ends. CDR3 size: 15 residues. The CDR3 sequence: CATTDDGSYNSPLHF. In nucleotides, the CDR3 is TGTGCCACCACGGACGACGGCTCCTATAATTCACCCCTCCACTTT. The whole variable domain, remainder taken from reference TRBV25-1 and TRBJ1-6, is EADIYQTPRYLVIGTGKKITLECSQTMGHDKMYWYQQDPGMELHLIHYSYGVNSTEKGDLSSESTVSRIRTEHFPLTLESARPSHTSQYLCATTDDGSYNSPLHFGNGTRLTVT.

This chain links TRBV6-6 with TRBJ2-1, with 10 bases aligning to TRBD2. The germline gives CDR1 MNHNY, CDR2 SVGAGI (reference sequence). Trimming cost V 8 bases and J 4 bases; bases outside gene matches: 8. CDR3 length: 15 amino acids. CDR3 coding DNA: TGTGCCAGCGGAAAGCGGGGGGGCCCATACAATGAGCAGTTCTTC. Translation gives CASGKRGGPYNEQFF.

The J gene is TRBJ2-3, the V gene TRBV6-2 or TRBV6-3, with 8 bases matching TRBD2. The CDR3 is 16 amino acids. Germline V gene data show CDR1 as MNHEY and CDR2 as SVGEGT. V shed 2 bases, J shed 4 bases, and the junction held 8 bases outside the gene matches. CDR3 coding DNA: TGTGCCAGCAGTTACGGGGCGGGGGGCGTCGCAGATACGCAGTATTTT. Translating it yields CASSYGAGGVADTQYF.

CDR3 in amino acids: CASSQASVGPLEQYF. DNA of the CDR3: TGTGCCAGCAGCCAAGCTAGCGTTGGGCCCCTCGAGCAGTACTTC. The chain joins TRBV4-2 to TRBJ2-7; D possibly corresponds to TRBD2 (6 bases). CDR1 and CDR2 (germline): LGHNA, YNFKEQ. With 1 base removed from V and 6 bases from J, the gap between germline ends came to 16 bases. The CDR3 loop spans 15 amino acids.

The rearrangement uses TRBV6-1 and TRBJ2-3; 8 positions match TRBD2. J lost 4 bases, V lost 4 bases, and 10 bases had no gene match. The CDR3 length is 16 residues. From germline, CDR1 is MNHNS and CDR2 SASEGT. Here the CDR3 reads CASSVQGAGGADTQYF. The CDR3 region has the DNA TGTGCCAGCAGTGTACAGGGCGCGGGGGGAGCAGATACGCAGTATTTT.

The chain uses TRBV5-6 and TRBJ2-1; D assignment may be TRBD1 or TRBD2 (5 bases each). Germline V gene data show CDR1 as SGHDT and CDR2 as YYEEEE. With 1 base removed from V and 1 base from J, the gap between germline ends came to 12 bases. This CDR3 is 16 amino acids long. The CDR3 loop is CASSLSTGTSYNEQFF. CDR3 nucleotides: TGTGCCAGCAGCTTGAGTACGGGGACGTCCTACAATGAGCAGTTCTTC. Together with reference TRBV5-6 and TRBJ2-1, the CDR3 gives the full variable domain: DAGVTQSPTHLIKTRGQQVTLRCSPKSGHDTVSWYQQALGQGPQFIFQYYEEEERQRGNFPDRFSGHQFPNYSSELNVNALLLGDSALYLCASSLSTGTSYNEQFFGPGTRLTVL.

V is TRBV30 and J is TRBJ1-5, with D uncertain. The V end was cut by 2 bases, the J end by 3 bases, with 8 bases between. Per the germline V gene, CDR1 is GTSNPN and CDR2 is SVGIG (reference sequence). The CDR3 is made up of 13 amino acids. The CDR3: CAWSTGYNQPQHF. For the CDR3, the DNA is TGTGCCTGGAGTACGGGATACAATCAGCCCCAGCATTTT.

The chain recombines TRBV28 with TRBJ1-2; 8 bases match TRBD1. Germline lookup yields CDR1 MDHEN and CDR2 SYDVKM. The CDR3 consists of 12 residues. The trim removed 8 bases at V and 5 bases at J, leaving 4 bases unmatched. The chain's CDR3 is CASGQGEYGYTF. The CDR3 DNA reads TGTGCCAGCGGACAGGGAGAATATGGCTACACCTTC.